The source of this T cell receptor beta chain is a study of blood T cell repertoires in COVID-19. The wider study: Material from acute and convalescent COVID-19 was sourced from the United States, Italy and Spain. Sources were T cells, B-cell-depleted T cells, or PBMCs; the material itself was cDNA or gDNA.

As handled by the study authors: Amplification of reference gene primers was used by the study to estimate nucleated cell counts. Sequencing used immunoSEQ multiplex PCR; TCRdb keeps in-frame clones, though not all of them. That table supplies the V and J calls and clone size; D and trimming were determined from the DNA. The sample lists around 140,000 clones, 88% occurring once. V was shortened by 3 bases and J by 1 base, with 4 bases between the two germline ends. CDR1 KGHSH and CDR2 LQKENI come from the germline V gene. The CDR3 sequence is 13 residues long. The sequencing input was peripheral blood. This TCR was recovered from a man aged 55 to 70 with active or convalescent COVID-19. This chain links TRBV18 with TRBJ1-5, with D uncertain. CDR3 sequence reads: CASSPGSNQPQHF. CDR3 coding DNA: TGTGCCAGCTCACCTGGCAGCAATCAGCCCCAGCATTTT.